The 28 T cell receptor beta chains below come from one sample, sequenced in a study of blood T cell repertoires in COVID-19. Here immunoSEQ multiplex PCR was the method, and the copy in TCRdb shows in-frame clones only, minus some. The sample lists more than 35,000 clones, more than 75% occurring once. The sequenced material came from peripheral blood. These TCRs come from a human donor in a cohort sampled during active COVID-19.

This clone was picked up one time. The chain combines TRBV9 with TRBJ2-7, with 7 bases identical to TRBD2. The CDR3 length is 15 residues. The V and J ends lost 3 bases and 4 bases, in that order; junction bases with no gene match: 10. Germline loops: CDR1 SGDLS, CDR2 YYNGEE. CDR3 residues: CASSAAGGSKYEQYF. DNA of the CDR3: TGTGCCAGCAGCGCCGCTGGCGGGAGTAAGTACGAGCAGTACTTC.

The CDR3 DNA sequence: TGTGCCAGCAGCCCCCTTTCGCGGCTACACTACGAGCAGTACTTC. Translating gives CASSPLSRLHYEQYF. V and J are TRBV28 and TRBJ2-7; D uncertain. The CDR3 spans 15 residues. V dropped 6 bases and J dropped 3 bases, with 18 bases sitting between them. Germline V lookup: CDR1 MDHEN, CDR2 SYDVKM.

The V call is TRBV3-1 (or the pseudogene TRBV3-2), the J call TRBJ2-1; 10 bases map to TRBD2. Germline CDR1 reads LGHDT; CDR2 reads YNNKEL (reference sequence). V was pared by 5 bases and J by 10 bases, with 11 bases of the junction left unmatched. This CDR3 spans 15 amino acids. CDR3 sequence (DNA): TGTGCCAGCAGCATGAGCGGGAGGGTCCTCTTGGAGCAGTTCTTC. Its translation is CASSMSGRVLLEQFF.

The chain employs TRBV11-3 and TRBJ2-3, with D tentatively TRBD2 (6 bases). CDR1 is SGHNT, CDR2 YENEEA, per germline. The CDR3 has 17 amino acids. V lost 0 bases to trimming and J lost 2 bases, with 15 bases between them. Here the CDR3 reads CASSLDWSGEYTDTQYF. For the CDR3, the DNA is TGTGCCAGCAGCTTAGATTGGTCGGGAGAATACACAGATACGCAGTATTTT.

This rearrangement joins TRBV6-6 to TRBJ1-3, with D hard to call. Germline V gene lookup returns CDR1 MNHNY and CDR2 SVGAGI (reference sequence). V shed 7 bases and J shed 0 bases, with 10 bases lying between them. The CDR3 runs to 14 residues. The CDR3 coding sequence is TGTGCCAGCAACTCACCCGCCTCTGGAAACACCATATATTTT. Its protein product is CASNSPASGNTIYF.

The genes are TRBV24-1 and TRBJ1-1, with a weak D call TRBD1 (5 bases). Deletions cut 4 bases from V and 1 base from J, with 9 bases between. The germline V gene has CDR1 KGHDR and CDR2 SFDVKD. The CDR3 length is 14 residues. CDR3 sequence (DNA): TGTGCCACCAGTGAAGCGGGACGGAACACTGAAGCTTTCTTT. It encodes CATSEAGRNTEAFF.

J is TRBJ2-7 and V is TRBV23-1, with TRBD1 identical over 10 bases. TRBV23-1 is sorted into the ORF group, with uncertain function. This CDR3 has 15 residues. After removal of 3 bases from V and 3 bases from J, the junction contained 5 bases not matched to a gene. DNA of the CDR3: TGCGCCAGCAGTCATGACAGGGGGCCAATCTACGAGCAGTACTTC. It codes for CASSHDRGPIYEQYF.

This chain uses TRBV9 with TRBJ1-3; D is unresolved. Trimming took off 4 bases at V and 0 bases at J, with 14 bases between the two ends. The CDR3 consists of 16 residues. In germline, CDR1 is SGDLS, CDR2 YYNGEE. CDR3 region: CASSFSTVHSGNTIYF. CDR3 nucleotides: TGTGCCAGCAGCTTTAGTACAGTTCACTCTGGAAACACCATATATTTT.

The chain joins TRBV5-1 to TRBJ2-7, with a possible D match to TRBD2 (5 bases). Germline assignment: CDR1 SGHRS and CDR2 YFSETQ. V was clipped by 2 bases and J by 8 bases, with 11 bases between them. This CDR3 comprises 12 residues. This chain's CDR3 is CASSLEGPQQYF. CDR3 coding DNA: TGCGCCAGCAGCTTAGAGGGCCCCCAGCAGTACTTC.

V usage is TRBV7-9 and J usage is TRBJ1-5, with unresolved D. Germline CDR1 reads SEHNR; CDR2 reads FQNEAQ (reference sequence). The CDR3 consists of 14 residues. Trimming took 3 bases from V and 0 from J, leaving 6 bases between them. The CDR3 loop reads CASSLGHSNQPQHF. For the CDR3, the DNA is TGTGCCAGCAGCTTGGGCCATAGCAATCAGCCCCAGCATTTT.

This chain uses TRBV7-3 with TRBJ2-1; 11 nucleotides match TRBD2. In germline, CDR1 is SGHTA, CDR2 FQGTGA. This CDR3 comprises 14 residues. V dropped 3 bases and J dropped 9; count of bases not matched to a gene: 4. CDR3 loop: CASSFTSGSIEQFF. CDR3 nucleotides: TGTGCCAGCAGCTTTACTAGCGGGAGCATTGAGCAGTTCTTC.

The gene calls are TRBV9 and TRBJ2-7; D is perhaps TRBD2 (5 bases). Germline CDR1 is SGDLS and CDR2 is YYNGEE. V lost 2 bases to trimming and J lost 4 bases, with 13 bases between them. The CDR3 loop spans 14 amino acids. The CDR3 DNA reads TGTGCCAGCAGCGTGAGGGAGAGTGGGTACGAGCAGTACTTC. This translates into CASSVRESGYEQYF.

This rearrangement joins TRBV12-3 or TRBV12-4 to TRBJ2-5, with unresolved D. The CDR3 loop spans 11 amino acids. The V end lost 5 bases, the J end lost 5 bases, and 6 bases lay between the germline ends. The CDR3 loop reads CASSIAETQYF. The DNA of the CDR3 is TGTGCCAGCAGTATCGCGGAGACCCAGTACTTC.

The sample holds one count of this clone. This chain connects TRBV11-3 to TRBJ2-7, with TRBD1 matching over 8 bases. Germline V gene sequence: CDR1 SGHNT, CDR2 YENEEA. The V segment lost 5 bases and the J segment 1 base; nucleotides outside the gene matches: 4. The CDR3 loop spans 14 amino acids. CDR3 protein: CASSQDRVSYEQYF. The CDR3 DNA reads as TGTGCCAGCAGCCAGGACAGGGTGTCCTACGAGCAGTACTTC.

The chain joins TRBV19 to TRBJ2-6; possibly TRBD2 for D (6 bases). This CDR3 region has 15 residues. V was cut by 8 bases and J by 2 bases, with 13 bases left in between. From germline, CDR1 is LNHDA and CDR2 SQIVND (reference sequence). The CDR3 bases are TGTGCCAGTGGGGTAGGGAGGACTGGGGCCAACGTCCTGACTTTC. It yields the protein CASGVGRTGANVLTF.

The CDR3, as DNA: TGTGCCAGCAGCTTGACGGGACTAGCGGGAAGTGAGCAGTTCTTC. This encodes CASSLTGLAGSEQFF. The chain joins TRBV7-3 to TRBJ2-1; 13 positions agree with TRBD2. The germline V gene has CDR1 SGHTA and CDR2 FQGTGA. V trimming: 3 bases; J trimming: 9 bases; junction bases outside the gene matches: 5. The CDR3 extends over 15 amino acids. Looking up the rest from reference TRBV7-3 and TRBJ2-1 gives the full variable domain: GAGVSQTPSNKVTEKGKYVELRCDPISGHTALYWYRQSLGQGPEFLIYFQGTGAADDSGLPNDRFFAVRPEGSVSTLKIQRTERGDSAVYLCASSLTGLAGSEQFFGPGTRLTVL.

The V call is TRBV5-4, the J call TRBJ2-1; 10 positions match TRBD2. With V trimmed by 0 bases and J by 4 bases, 7 bases remained unmatched. Germline CDR1 SGHNT, CDR2 YYREEE (reference sequence). The CDR3 consists of 17 residues. For the CDR3, the DNA is TGTGCCAGCAGCTTGGGCCCCCTAGCGGGAGATTACAATGAGCAGTTCTTC. It is translated as CASSLGPLAGDYNEQFF.

V usage is TRBV7-9 and J usage is TRBJ2-2; 7 positions agree with TRBD2. Germline V gene lookup returns CDR1 SEHNR and CDR2 FQNEAQ (reference sequence). V dropped 2 bases and J dropped 6; count of bases not matched to a gene: 3. The CDR3 loop spans 14 amino acids. CDR3 nucleotides: TGTGCCAGCAGCTTACCGGGGGGTCCCGGGGAGCTGTTTTTT. Protein sequence: CASSLPGGPGELFF.

The V gene is TRBV29-1, the J gene TRBJ1-2; 7 bases line up with TRBD1. The CDR3 loop spans 12 amino acids. V shed 5 bases, J shed 2 bases, and the junction held 2 bases outside the gene matches. Per the germline V gene, CDR1 is SQVTM and CDR2 is ANQGSEA. As DNA, the CDR3 is TGCAGCGTTTTACAGGGGAACTATGGCTACACCTTC. Its protein is CSVLQGNYGYTF.

This clone has just a few counts. This sequence joins TRBV19 and TRBJ1-1; no clear D gene. The germline gives CDR1 LNHDA, CDR2 SQIVND (reference sequence). The V gene lost 7 bases and the J gene lost 1 base, with 13 bases spanning the gap. The CDR3 has 14 residues. The CDR3 DNA reads TGTGCCAGTACCCCGGGAGGTGCGAACACTGAAGCTTTCTTT. The encoded protein is CASTPGGANTEAFF.

This chain uses TRBV6-5 with TRBJ2-1; tentatively, D is TRBD2 (6 bases). The V and J ends lost 7 bases and 4 bases respectively, with 17 bases between them. Germline lookup yields CDR1 MNHEY and CDR2 SVGAGI. The CDR3 extends over 15 amino acids. CDR3 DNA: TGTGCCAGCACCCAAGTGGCGGGGCCTTACAATGAGCAGTTCTTC. The encoded protein is CASTQVAGPYNEQFF.

This rearrangement joins TRBV15 to TRBJ2-6; a possible D gene is TRBD2 (6 bases). V was shortened by 0 bases and J by 2 bases, with 14 bases between the two germline ends. The CDR3 loop spans 18 amino acids. In germline, CDR1 is LNHNV, CDR2 YYDKDF (reference sequence). Written as DNA, the CDR3 is TGTGCCACCAGCAGAGATGAGGAGGGAATGGCTGGGGCCAACGTCCTGACTTTC. Encoded protein: CATSRDEEGMAGANVLTF.

V gene TRBV4-1 combines with J gene TRBJ2-1; the match to TRBD2 covers 9 bases. V gave up 0 bases and J gave up 9 bases; unmatched junction bases: 9. This CDR3 region has 16 residues. Germline-derived CDR1 and CDR2 are MGHRA and YSYEKL. CDR3 protein: CASSQDLAGGRREQFF. The CDR3 nucleotides read TGCGCCAGCAGCCAAGATTTGGCGGGAGGGAGGCGTGAGCAGTTCTTC.

The chain joins TRBV11-1 to TRBJ2-5, with 7 nucleotides matching TRBD2. CDR1 and CDR2 (germline): SGHAT, FQDESV (reference sequence). The CDR3 runs 14 residues. Germline trimming cut 6 bases from V and 0 bases from J; bases unmatched to any gene: 4. This CDR3 reads CASRPGTNQETQYF. The CDR3 coding sequence is TGTGCCAGCAGACCTGGGACTAACCAAGAGACCCAGTACTTC. The full variable domain, with the rest looked up from reference TRBV11-1 and TRBJ2-5, is EAEVAQSPRYKITEKSQAVAFWCDPISGHATLYWYRQILGQGPELLVQFQDESVVDDSQLPKDRFSAERLKGVDSTLKIQPAELGDSAMYLCASRPGTNQETQYFGPGTRLLVL.

In its sample, this clone was seen a few times. V and J are TRBV19 and TRBJ1-5; unclear D gene. The CDR3 extends over 12 amino acids. Trimming cost V 5 bases and J 12 bases, with 14 bases left between them. CDR1 and CDR2 from the germline V gene are LNHDA and SQIVND (reference sequence). CDR3 region: CASSPTPGGQHF. The CDR3 DNA reads TGTGCCAGTAGTCCGACTCCCGGAGGCCAGCATTTT.

The chain uses TRBV12-3 or TRBV12-4 and TRBJ2-5; D is unclear. The CDR3 runs to 13 residues. V was trimmed by 3 bases and J by 5 bases, leaving 10 bases between them. DNA of the CDR3: TGTGCCAGCAGTTTTTCTTACTTGGAGACCCAGTACTTC. It yields the protein CASSFSYLETQYF.

This chain links TRBV27 with TRBJ2-5, with 11 bases identical to TRBD2. With V trimmed by 6 bases and J by 5 bases, 17 bases remained unmatched. Germline CDR1 reads MNHEY; CDR2 reads SMNVEV (reference sequence). The CDR3 is 18 amino acids. In DNA, the CDR3 is TGTGCCAGCAGCCTCATACCAACTAGCGGGAGCCCGCGGGAGACCCAGTACTTC. Amino acids: CASSLIPTSGSPRETQYF.

V gene TRBV10-3 combines with J gene TRBJ1-5; 8 nucleotides match TRBD1. The ends lost 1 base at V and 6 bases at J; junction bases unmatched: 5. The germline CDR1 and CDR2 sequences are ENHRY and SYGVKD. This CDR3 is built from 15 residues. The CDR3 DNA is TGTGCCATCAGTGAGTTAGACAGGGGTAGTCAGCCCCAGCATTTT. This gives the protein CAISELDRGSQPQHF.